This T cell receptor beta chain was identified in a study of cytomegalovirus exposure and HLA in healthy donors. At the level of the study: Early release data held about 92 million unique TCRs from HLA-typed donors.

With 60 Vbeta and 13 Jbeta primers, the PCR was carried out. Only in-frame clones appear in the TCRdb table, and some are missing; sequencing was by immunoSEQ multiplex PCR. Among some 160,000 clones listed, roughly 80% were seen once. Germline CDR1 is LGHNA and CDR2 is YNFKEQ. The CDR3 is made up of 13 amino acids. J gave up 11 bases and V 4 bases, and 10 bases lay outside the gene matches. With regard to this clone: Its antigen is still unknown.

Findings and caveats of the study: As a later analysis showed, several of the most significant clusters appeared to be linked to common viral pathogens. A later analysis reportedly identified an Asian-associated ancestry cluster as carrying fewer N-insertions than the roughly 670-donor mean. Presence/absence comparisons presumed near-even sequencing depth among donors.

The sequence came from a man between 45 and 60 years old in good health and CMV-seropositive. The chain has TRBV4-2 and TRBJ2-5, with TRBD2 identical over 7 bases. The specimen sequenced was PBMCs. The CDR3 is CASSRGTAGEQYF. The CDR3 DNA follows: TGTGCCAGCAGCCGCGGGACCGCGGGGGAGCAGTACTTC.